The rows below give T cell receptor beta chains drawn from one sample of a study of shared clonotypes between healthy human individuals. Profiled with immunoSEQ multiplex PCR; TCRdb holds only in-frame clones, not every one. The sample lists roughly 2.5 million clones; 90% to 95% were seen once. The sample consisted of naive CD4+ T cells sorted from blood. All receptors come from a man between 18 and 35 years old in good health. Both conserved end residues are part of each CDR3. Fields, in order: V gene, D gene, J gene, clone size, CDR3 DNA, CDR3 protein. D genes are given only for firm matches. For some rows the clone size is stated as once, few or many, or as a class when expanded; others skip it.

TRBV5-4	-	TRBJ2-3	-	TGTGCCAGCAGCTCAAGCGGGCGGCAGGGGGAAGATACGCAGTATTTT	CASSSSGRQGEDTQYF
TRBV6-1	-	TRBJ2-5	-	TGTGCCAGCAGCTACAGCCCAACGCGTGAGACCCAGTACTTC	CASSYSPTRETQYF
TRBV19	TRBD1	TRBJ1-3	-	TGTGCCAGTAGCCGTCCCGGGACAGGTTACTCTGGAAACACCATATATTTT	CASSRPGTGYSGNTIYF
TRBV30	TRBD1	TRBJ2-2	-	TGTGCCTGGAGTGCACGAGCAGGCAGGGGGCGGGCCGGGGAGCTGTTTTTT	CAWSARAGRGRAGELFF
TRBV6-1	TRBD1	TRBJ1-5	-	TGTGCCACCAGGGGGGTTTTGGGCAATCAGCCCCAGCATTTT	CATRGVLGNQPQHF
TRBV7-2	-	TRBJ1-5	-	TGTGCCAGCAGCTTAGTGGGCCCCAATCAGCCCCAGCATTTT	CASSLVGPNQPQHF
TRBV29-1	TRBD1	TRBJ2-7	-	TGCAGCGTACTCGGACAGGGCTACGAGCAGTACTTC	CSVLGQGYEQYF
TRBV19	TRBD1	TRBJ2-7	-	TGTGCCAGTAGTAATCCGGGACAGGCGAGGGTAAGCGAGCAGTACTTC	CASSNPGQARVSEQYF
TRBV18	-	TRBJ1-1	-	TGTGCCAGCTCACCACCCCACTACAGTGAAGCTTTCTTT	CASSPPHYSEAFF
TRBV7-9	-	TRBJ2-4	-	TGTGCCAGCAGGGGGTCGGACTATCCGGGCAACATTCAGTACTTC	CASRGSDYPGNIQYF
TRBV10-3	-	TRBJ2-1	-	TGTGCCATCAGTGAGTCCACCAGGGCAGACAATGAGCAGTTCTTC	CAISESTRADNEQFF
TRBV2	-	TRBJ1-2	-	TGTGCCAGCAGCCGGGACGGAAAGGCATCTGGTTCTGGCTACACCTTC	CASSRDGKASGSGYTF
TRBV4-3	-	TRBJ2-3	once	TGCGCCAGCAGCCCGGAACTCATTCCAGATACGCAGTATTTT	CASSPELIPDTQYF
TRBV27	TRBD1	TRBJ2-3	-	TGTGCCAGCAGTTTAGTAGGACAGGGCACAGATACGCAGTATTTT	CASSLVGQGTDTQYF
TRBV28	-	TRBJ2-5	-	TGTGCCAGCACCCCCCTACCTGGGTTGCTTCGAGAGACCCAGTACTTC	CASTPLPGLLRETQYF
TRBV7-2	-	TRBJ1-6	-	TGTGCCAGCAGCCCGGCCGCCTATAATTCACCCCTCCACTTT	CASSPAAYNSPLHF
TRBV5-1	-	TRBJ1-3	-	TGCGCCAGCAGCTCCCGCCCGGGGGCTGGTGGAAACACCATATATTTT	CASSSRPGAGGNTIYF
TRBV5-1	-	TRBJ2-1	-	TGCGCCAGCAGCTTGACGTCAGGGAGATACAATGAGCAGTTCTTC	CASSLTSGRYNEQFF
TRBV29-1	-	TRBJ2-1	once	TGCAGCGTTGGTGGGGGAGAGAACTACAATGAGCAGTTCTTC	CSVGGGENYNEQFF
TRBV10-1	TRBD2	TRBJ2-2	-	TGCGCCAGCAGTGAGTCTAGCGGGAGTCCCGGGGAGCTGTTTTTT	CASSESSGSPGELFF
TRBV6-5	-	TRBJ1-2	-	TGTGCCAGCCTCCGTCAGGGAATCCCCACGCACACCTTC	CASLRQGIPTHTF
TRBV2	-	TRBJ1-4	-	TGTGCCAGCATCCCCACCTGGGCCGCAACTAATGAAAAACTGTTTTTT	CASIPTWAATNEKLFF
TRBV7-8	-	TRBJ1-2	-	TGTGCCAGCAGCTTAGATAGAGGCGGGCATAACACCTTC	CASSLDRGGHNTF
TRBV10-3	TRBD1	TRBJ1-2	-	TGTGCCATCAGTGAGGGACAGGGTGACTATGGCTACACCTTC	CAISEGQGDYGYTF
TRBV7-9	-	TRBJ1-1	-	TGTGCCAGCAGCTTAGAGGGCGGGACTGAAGCTTTCTTT	CASSLEGGTEAFF
TRBV10-3	TRBD1	TRBJ1-5	-	TGTGCCATCAGTGAGAGACAGGGAGCGGGCAATCAGCCCCAGCATTTT	CAISERQGAGNQPQHF
TRBV4-3	-	TRBJ1-3	-	TGCGCCAGCAGCCAGGATCGCGGGGTAACTGGAAACACCATATATTTT	CASSQDRGVTGNTIYF
TRBV19	-	TRBJ1-5	-	TGTGCCAGTAGTATATCGCAGGTTAGCAATCAGCCCCAGCATTTT	CASSISQVSNQPQHF
TRBV6-6	-	TRBJ2-5	once	TGTGCCAGCAGGGGAGGAGAGACCCAGTACTTC	CASRGGETQYF
TRBV5-5	-	TRBJ2-3	-	TGTGCCAGCAGCTTGGCGTTGGGGTCAGCCACAGATACGCAGTATTTT	CASSLALGSATDTQYF
TRBV29-1	-	TRBJ2-7	-	TGCAGCGTTGAGGCAGCTAACTACGAGCAGTACTTC	CSVEAANYEQYF
TRBV7-9	TRBD1	TRBJ1-5	-	TGTGCCAGCGCCAGCATAGGACAGGGCAATCAGCCCCAGCATTTT	CASASIGQGNQPQHF
TRBV5-1	-	TRBJ2-3	-	TGCGCCAGCAGCTTGGCAGGCTTCACAGATACGCAGTATTTT	CASSLAGFTDTQYF
TRBV7-2	-	TRBJ2-7	-	TGTGCCAGCAGATGGGCAGCAGCCGCCGAGCAGTACTTC	CASRWAAAAEQYF
TRBV6-6	-	TRBJ1-4	-	TGTGCCAGCAGTTACTTGGGATATGAAAAACTGTTTTTT	CASSYLGYEKLFF
TRBV6-5	-	TRBJ2-1	-	TGTGCCAGCAGTTACTCAGGCGGTGAGCAGTTCTTC	CASSYSGGEQFF
TRBV7-2	TRBD2	TRBJ2-2	few	TGTGCCAGCAGCTTAACTAGCGGGAACACCGGGGAGCTGTTTTTT	CASSLTSGNTGELFF
TRBV12-5	TRBD1	TRBJ2-3	-	TGTGCTAGTGGTTCCCAGACAGGGACCACAGATACGCAGTATTTT	CASGSQTGTTDTQYF
TRBV6-5	TRBD1	TRBJ2-5	-	TGTGCCAGCAGAGGACAGGGGTGGAGAGAGACCCAGTACTTC	CASRGQGWRETQYF
TRBV6-6	-	TRBJ1-6	-	TGTGCCAGCAGTTTACGGGGGGCCCTCCACTTT	CASSLRGALHF